These 25 T cell receptor beta chains share one sample of origin, sequenced in a study of T-cell memory formation after mild COVID-19. TCRdb used MiXCR to reprocess the 5' RACE reads, holding one entry per CDR3 protein. The sample lists 550,000 to 600,000 distinct CDR3 sequences, 15% to 20% occurring once. The sample taken for sequencing was PBMCs or a T cell subset sorted from them (not recorded which). Receptors originate from an adult woman who had mild COVID-19 (a few samples of this study predate the infection). Cell type and time point are not known.

The chain employs TRBV5-1 and TRBJ2-2, with D perhaps TRBD1 (5 bases). V gave up 6 bases and J gave up 5 bases, with 14 bases separating them. The CDR3 loop spans 14 amino acids. From germline, CDR1 is SGHRS and CDR2 YFSETQ. CDR3 in amino acids: CASTPSRDTGELFF. The CDR3 DNA reads as TGCGCCAGCACCCCGAGCAGGGATACCGGGGAGCTGTTTTTT.

V usage is TRBV4-3 and J usage is TRBJ2-1, with TRBD2 identical over 8 bases. The V segment lost 0 bases and the J segment 2 bases; nucleotides outside the gene matches: 3. The CDR3 is 16 amino acids. Germline CDR1 and CDR2: LGHNA and YSLEER. CDR3 loop: CASSQDGAGAYNEQFF. CDR3 DNA sequence: TGCGCCAGCAGCCAAGATGGAGCGGGGGCCTACAATGAGCAGTTCTTC.

This sequence joins TRBV12-3 or TRBV12-4 and TRBJ1-1, with D unclear. This CDR3 spans 11 amino acids. V lost 3 bases to trimming and J lost 7 bases, with 6 bases between them. CDR3 in DNA: TGTGCCAGCAGTTTGGCCGGTGAAGCTTTCTTT. This encodes CASSLAGEAFF.

For the CDR3, the DNA is TGTGCCAGCAGCCGGTTTAACACAGACACCGGGGAGCTGTTTTTT. Its protein is CASSRFNTDTGELFF. The V gene is TRBV7-9, the J gene TRBJ2-2; no clear D. Germline CDR1 is SEHNR and CDR2 is FQNEAQ (reference sequence). The CDR3 sequence is 15 residues long. V lost 5 bases and J 3 bases, leaving 13 bases between the germline ends.

The V call is TRBV12-3 or TRBV12-4, the J call TRBJ1-5, with D uncertain. The CDR3 runs to 14 residues. The V and J ends lost 3 bases and 9 bases respectively, with 15 bases between them. The CDR3 region is CASSFQVPQVPQHF. CDR3 coding DNA: TGTGCCAGCAGTTTCCAAGTGCCCCAGGTGCCCCAGCATTTT.

A few counts support this clonotype. The junction does not match germline at one end; this may be a read error. The V call is TRBV9, the J call TRBJ2-1; the match to TRBD2 covers 13 bases. CDR3 length equals 16 residues. Looked up from germline, CDR1 is SGDLS and CDR2 is YYNGEE. CDR3 sequence reads: CASSVSGTSGISEQFF. The DNA for the CDR3 is TGTGCAAGCAGCGTATCCGGGACTAGCGGGATTAGTGAGCAGTTCTTC.

This sequence joins TRBV27 and TRBJ2-7; 7 bases align to TRBD1. The CDR3 runs to 15 residues. V trimming: 5 bases; J trimming: 1 base; junction bases outside the gene matches: 8. Looked up from germline, CDR1 is MNHEY and CDR2 is SMNVEV (reference sequence). CDR3 sequence (DNA): TGTGCCAGCAGTCTCCGGGACAGAATATCCTACGAGCAGTACTTC. Translated, it gives CASSLRDRISYEQYF.

This clonotype was detected only a few times. The V call is TRBV7-9, the J call TRBJ2-1; D is possibly TRBD1 (6 bases). V lost 4 bases to trimming and J lost 3 bases, with 13 bases between them. In germline, CDR1 is SEHNR, CDR2 FQNEAQ (reference sequence). The CDR3 covers 15 residues. The CDR3: CASSSTGQGYNEQFF. The CDR3 DNA reads TGTGCCAGCAGCTCTACAGGGCAAGGCTACAATGAGCAGTTCTTC.

V gene TRBV20-1 combines with J gene TRBJ1-1; maybe TRBD1 (5 bases). V was cut by 3 bases and J by 0 bases, with 14 bases left in between. Germline CDR1 and CDR2: DFQATT and SNEGSKA (reference sequence). The CDR3 totals 15 residues. DNA of the CDR3: TGCAGTGCTAGTCGCCCGGGGGGAATGAACACTGAAGCTTTCTTT. It translates to CSASRPGGMNTEAFF.

The V and J genes are TRBV5-5 and TRBJ2-7; the match to TRBD1 covers 9 bases. J lost 5 bases, V lost 0 bases, and 3 bases had no gene match. Germline CDR1 reads SGHKS; CDR2 reads YYEKEE (reference sequence). This CDR3 spans 14 amino acids. CDR3 sequence (DNA): TGTGCCAGCAGCTTGGAAAGGACAGGGGACGAGCAGTACTTC. Translation: CASSLERTGDEQYF.

This chain links TRBV9 with TRBJ2-5, with 8 bases identical to TRBD2. The germline V gene has CDR1 SGDLS and CDR2 YYNGEE. The J segment lost 2 bases and the V segment lost 1 base, leaving 16 bases of the junction unmatched. This CDR3 is 19 amino acids long. CDR3 loop: CASSVSLSLAGGPQETQYF. DNA of the CDR3: TGTGCCAGCAGCGTATCCCTGAGTCTCGCGGGGGGTCCACAAGAGACCCAGTACTTC.

CDR3 in DNA: TGTGCCAGCAGCCAAGATCGGAACACCGGGGAGCTGTTTTTT. Protein sequence: CASSQDRNTGELFF. The chain uses TRBV3-1 and TRBJ2-2; D remains unclear. There are 14 residues in the CDR3. Germline assignment: CDR1 LGHDT and CDR2 YNNKEL (reference sequence). V lost 0 bases to trimming and J lost 1 base, with 3 bases between them.

The V call is TRBV4-1, the J call TRBJ1-6, with D possibly being TRBD1 (5 bases). Germline assignment: CDR1 MGHRA and CDR2 YSYEKL. This CDR3 is built from 16 residues. With 0 bases removed from V and 10 bases from J, the gap between germline ends came to 16 bases. The DNA for the CDR3 is TGCGCCAGCAGCCAAGATACATCGGGACTGTTGTCACCCCTCCACTTT. It translates to CASSQDTSGLLSPLHF.

This clonotype has just a few counts. This rearrangement joins TRBV7-2 to TRBJ2-7; 7 positions match TRBD2. Looked up from germline, CDR1 is SGHTA and CDR2 is FQGNSA. The CDR3 length is 15 residues. V lost 1 base to trimming and J lost 4 bases; unmatched junction nucleotides: 7. CDR3 amino acids: CASSLVAGEAYEQYF. The CDR3 bases are TGTGCCAGCAGCTTAGTCGCGGGAGAAGCATACGAGCAGTACTTC.

J is TRBJ2-1 and V is TRBV20-1; 8 positions agree with TRBD2. J was trimmed by 3 bases and V by 5 bases; bases with no gene match: 6. Germline V gene lookup returns CDR1 DFQATT and CDR2 SNEGSKA (reference sequence). CDR3 length: 14 residues. CDR3 protein: CSALAGLVYNEQFF. The CDR3 DNA follows: TGCAGTGCTTTAGCGGGGTTGGTCTACAATGAGCAGTTCTTC.

This chain connects TRBV12-3 or TRBV12-4 to TRBJ2-4; D unclear. The CDR3 covers 14 residues. The germline V and J ends were trimmed by 1 base and 15 bases, with 19 bases remaining between them. CDR3 nucleotide sequence: TGTGCCAGCAGTTTAGGGTCAGACCGAGGTGGGCTGTACTTC. It encodes CASSLGSDRGGLYF.

A few counts support this clonotype. V and J are TRBV12-3 or TRBV12-4 and TRBJ2-2, with no clear D. CDR3 length: 14 amino acids. V was shortened by 1 base and J by 3 bases, with 6 bases between the two germline ends. This CDR3 is CASSLEPHTGELFF. CDR3 bases: TGTGCCAGCAGTTTAGAGCCACACACCGGGGAGCTGTTTTTT.

This clonotype was counted only a few times. The chain combines TRBV4-1 with TRBJ2-2, with TRBD2 identical over 13 bases. The CDR3 contains 17 residues. With 3 bases clipped from V and 2 bases from J, the junction kept 3 bases outside the gene matches. Per the germline V gene, CDR1 is MGHRA and CDR2 is YSYEKL. DNA of the CDR3: TGCGCCAGCAGCCACCGACTAGCGGGGGGCAACACCGGGGAGCTGTTTTTT. Its translation is CASSHRLAGGNTGELFF.

In this sample, this clonotype turned up a few times. The rearrangement joins TRBV6-1 to TRBJ2-2; D is possibly TRBD1 (6 bases). V lost 8 bases and J lost 4, with 20 bases in between. There are 16 residues in the CDR3. Germline V gene sequence: CDR1 MNHNS, CDR2 SASEGT. The chain's CDR3 is CASLLTTGLITGELFF. DNA of the CDR3: TGTGCCAGCTTATTGACCACAGGGCTAATCACCGGGGAGCTGTTTTTT.

This clonotype was seen repeatedly, ten times or more. The chain links TRBV6-4 to TRBJ2-5, with TRBD2 as a possible D gene (6 bases). There are 15 residues in the CDR3. The germline CDR1 and CDR2 sequences are MRHNA and SNTAGT. The V gene lost 3 bases and the J gene lost 1 base, with 12 bases spanning the gap. The CDR3 reads CASSEMAGGQETQYF. The CDR3 DNA is TGTGCCAGCAGTGAAATGGCCGGGGGCCAAGAGACCCAGTACTTC.

This chain links TRBV12-3 or TRBV12-4 with TRBJ1-4, with a tentative D call TRBD1 (6 bases). The V gene lost 6 bases and the J gene lost 7 bases, with 15 bases spanning the gap. The CDR3 extends over 14 amino acids. The CDR3 DNA follows: TGTGCCAGCAGCCCCCGGGGGGGCGGTGAAAAACTGTTTTTT. This encodes CASSPRGGGEKLFF.

This clonotype was seen repeatedly, ten times or more. The chain uses TRBV7-9 and TRBJ2-1, with 13 bases matching TRBD2. The CDR3 is 16 amino acids. The V gene end was trimmed by 8 bases and the J gene end by 4 bases; junction bases not matched to a gene: 8. The germline V gene encodes CDR1 SEHNR and CDR2 FQNEAQ (reference sequence). Here the CDR3 DNA reads TGTGCCAGCGGACTAGCGGGGGCCCTCTTGTACAATGAGCAGTTCTTC. This encodes CASGLAGALLYNEQFF.

The table lists this clonotype with many counts. This chain uses TRBV3-1 with TRBJ1-2; 7 bases line up with TRBD1. The germline gives CDR1 LGHDT, CDR2 YNNKEL (reference sequence). The CDR3 is 15 amino acids. The ends lost 3 bases at V and 2 bases at J; junction bases unmatched: 6. The CDR3 is CASSQFDRANYGYTF. The CDR3 region has the DNA TGTGCCAGCAGCCAGTTTGACAGGGCCAACTATGGCTACACCTTC. The full variable domain, completed using reference TRBV3-1 and TRBJ1-2, is DTAVSQTPKYLVTQMGNDKSIKCEQNLGHDTMYWYKQDSKKFLKIMFSYNNKELIINETVPNRFSPKSPDKAHLNLHINSLELGDSAVYFCASSQFDRANYGYTFGSGTRLTVV.

The chain carries TRBV29-1 and TRBJ2-1, with TRBD2 identical over 11 bases. V dropped 4 bases and J dropped 3; count of bases not matched to a gene: 8. CDR3 size: 16 residues. Germline V CDR1 and CDR2: SQVTM, ANQGSEA. For the CDR3, the DNA is TGCAGCGTTGTATCCACTAGCGGGAGAGGCTACAATGAGCAGTTCTTC. It translates to CSVVSTSGRGYNEQFF.

This clonotype showed up many times. The V gene is TRBV27, the J gene TRBJ2-5; TRBD2 might be the D (7 bases). Trimming cost V 6 bases and J 4 bases, with 15 bases left between them. The CDR3 totals 14 residues. The germline gives CDR1 MNHEY, CDR2 SMNVEV (reference sequence). The CDR3: CASSIGGPAETQYF. CDR3 bases: TGTGCCAGCAGCATCGGGGGGCCGGCAGAGACCCAGTACTTC.